This passage covers 25 T cell receptor beta chains from one sample sequenced in a study of T cells in localized non-small cell lung cancer. Using immunoSEQ multiplex PCR, the repertoire was profiled, and TCRdb retains in-frame clones only, with some absent. The sample yields about 54,000 clones, around 83% seen once. This sample comprised peripheral blood, obtained before any cancer treatment. Receptor source: a female donor over 55 with stage II squamous cell lung carcinoma.

This clone was detected only a few times. This chain joins TRBV19 and TRBJ1-5, with a possible D match to TRBD1 (6 bases). Germline V gene lookup returns CDR1 LNHDA and CDR2 SQIVND (reference sequence). Trimming took 0 bases from V and 1 from J, leaving 10 bases between them. CDR3 length: 16 amino acids. This CDR3 reads CASSIETGMSNQPQHF. The DNA of the CDR3 is TGTGCCAGTAGTATAGAGACAGGAATGAGCAATCAGCCCCAGCATTTT.

The chain combines TRBV4-1 with TRBJ2-7; a possible D gene is TRBD2 (6 bases). The germline gives CDR1 MGHRA, CDR2 YSYEKL. The CDR3 spans 14 residues. V lost 5 bases to trimming and J lost 2 bases, with 13 bases between them. This CDR3 is CASSKGGTTYEQYF. CDR3 DNA sequence: TGCGCCAGCAGCAAAGGAGGGACCACCTACGAGCAGTACTTC.

The V gene is TRBV6-1, the J gene TRBJ2-7; the D call may be TRBD1 or TRBD2 (5 bases each). Germline CDR1 is MNHNS and CDR2 is SASEGT. V lost 4 bases and J 0 bases, leaving 19 bases between the germline ends. The CDR3 is made up of 17 amino acids. The CDR3 is CASSAVGPGLASYEQYF. Here the CDR3 DNA reads TGTGCCAGCAGTGCAGTGGGCCCGGGGCTAGCCTCCTACGAGCAGTACTTC.

The rearrangement links TRBV27 to TRBJ2-2; D not certain. The CDR3 length is 12 residues. The V end was cut by 3 bases, the J end by 5 bases, with 4 bases between. Germline CDR1 and CDR2: MNHEY and SMNVEV (reference sequence). The CDR3 region is CASSLVTGELFF. The CDR3 nucleotides are TGTGCCAGCAGTTTGGTGACCGGGGAGCTGTTTTTT.

The chain combines TRBV6-5 with TRBJ2-1; 8 positions match TRBD2. Trimming took 5 bases from V and 8 from J; bases not matched to a gene: 11. Germline values: CDR1 MNHEY, CDR2 SVGAGI. This CDR3 is built from 15 residues. CDR3 loop: CASSLSGGNGDEQFF. CDR3 DNA: TGTGCCAGCAGTCTCTCGGGGGGGAATGGGGATGAGCAGTTCTTC.

A word on this clone: At one boundary the junction diverges from the germline segment, which might be a read error. This sequence joins TRBV5-4 and TRBJ1-5, with TRBD1 matching over 7 bases. The CDR3 covers 14 residues. Germline V CDR1 and CDR2: SGHNT, YYREEE (reference sequence). DNA for the CDR3: TGTGCCAGCAACAACCGGGACAGCAACCAGCCCCAGCATTTT. It translates to CASNNRDSNQPQHF.

The chain combines TRBV9 with TRBJ2-4; TRBD1 matches at 9 bases. The CDR3 consists of 17 residues. V lost 0 bases and J lost 1; bases outside the gene matches: 5. CDR1 is SGDLS, CDR2 YYNGEE, per germline. The CDR3 reads CASSVEGGTGAKNIQYF. The DNA of the CDR3 is TGTGCCAGCAGCGTAGAGGGAGGGACAGGGGCCAAAAACATTCAGTACTTC.

The CDR3 here is CASSPVAPSIYEQYF. Here the CDR3 DNA reads TGTGCCAGCTCACCGGTAGCACCCTCAATCTACGAGCAGTACTTC. The chain is built from TRBV18 and TRBJ2-7, with unresolved D. Germline CDR1 reads KGHSH; CDR2 reads LQKENI. This CDR3 region has 15 residues. V was cut by 3 bases and J by 3 bases, with 15 bases left in between.

This clone was seen just once. The chain combines TRBV18 with TRBJ2-5; D is perhaps TRBD1 (6 bases). V was clipped by 5 bases and J by 4 bases, with 17 bases between them. Germline-derived CDR1 and CDR2 are KGHSH and LQKENI. This CDR3 spans 15 amino acids. CDR3 protein: CASSWQGLGGETQYF. As DNA, the CDR3 is TGTGCCAGCTCATGGCAGGGGCTGGGTGGAGAGACCCAGTACTTC.

The chain employs TRBV5-1 and TRBJ2-7; D perhaps matches TRBD2 (6 bases). The V and J ends lost 0 bases and 3 bases respectively, with 10 bases between them. CDR1 and CDR2 (germline): SGHRS, YFSETQ. The CDR3 sequence is 14 residues long. CDR3 residues: CASSLAGTFYEQYF. For the CDR3, the DNA is TGCGCCAGCAGCTTGGCGGGGACTTTCTACGAGCAGTACTTC.

The chain is built from TRBV15 and TRBJ2-1; 10 bases match TRBD2. V lost 3 bases and J lost 6; bases outside the gene matches: 11. The CDR3 contains 17 residues. Germline values: CDR1 LNHNV, CDR2 YYDKDF (reference sequence). The CDR3 region is CATSSSPLAGGFNEQFF. Written as DNA, the CDR3 is TGTGCCACCAGCAGTTCACCCTTAGCGGGGGGTTTCAATGAGCAGTTCTTC.

This sequence joins TRBV27 and TRBJ2-7, with 9 bases lining up with TRBD1. V gave up 7 bases and J gave up 2 bases; unmatched junction bases: 9. The V gene's germline CDR1 is MNHEY and CDR2 SMNVEV (reference sequence). This CDR3 comprises 15 residues. CDR3 residues: CASKGQGFGAYEQYF. CDR3 nucleotide sequence: TGTGCCAGCAAGGGACAGGGTTTCGGCGCCTACGAGCAGTACTTC.

J is TRBJ1-1 and V is TRBV29-1; no clear D. The germline gives CDR1 SQVTM, CDR2 ANQGSEA. This CDR3 spans 13 amino acids. V was shortened by 4 bases and J by 1 base, with 10 bases between the two germline ends. The CDR3 coding sequence is TGCAGCGTTGTGAGGAGTCCGAACACTGAAGCTTTCTTT. Translation gives CSVVRSPNTEAFF.

The V gene is TRBV6-1, the J gene TRBJ2-7; D is unresolved. Germline V gene data show CDR1 as MNHNS and CDR2 as SASEGT. V dropped 6 bases and J dropped 0 bases, with 12 bases sitting between them. The CDR3 loop spans 14 amino acids. The CDR3 DNA sequence: TGTGCCAGCAGGAGAGTCACCCTCTCCTACGAGCAGTACTTC. Amino acids: CASRRVTLSYEQYF.

This sequence joins TRBV27 and TRBJ1-6; D is undetermined. The CDR3 sequence is 14 residues long. Per the germline V gene, CDR1 is MNHEY and CDR2 is SMNVEV (reference sequence). V lost 0 bases, J lost 11 bases, and 11 bases lay in between. CDR3 bases: TGTGCCAGCAGTTTATCCCTTTATGGTCCACCCCTCCACTTT. Protein sequence: CASSLSLYGPPLHF.

V and J are TRBV19 and TRBJ1-1; TRBD1 matches 9 bases. V lost 5 bases and J lost 3; bases outside the gene matches: 7. The CDR3 is 15 amino acids. Per the germline V gene, CDR1 is LNHDA and CDR2 is SQIVND (reference sequence). Written as DNA, the CDR3 is TGTGCCAGTAGTTCCTGGACAGGGGAGGACACTGAAGCTTTCTTT. Residues: CASSSWTGEDTEAFF.

V gene TRBV14 combines with J gene TRBJ1-2; D is unclear. Per the germline V gene, CDR1 is SGHDN and CDR2 is FVKESK. V lost 1 base, J lost 1 base, and 4 bases lay in between. This CDR3 comprises 13 residues. The CDR3 is CASSQVINYGYTF. CDR3 DNA: TGTGCCAGCAGCCAAGTAATTAACTATGGCTACACCTTC.

The chain employs TRBV6-5 and TRBJ2-2; TRBD1 is a possible D gene (6 bases). Germline assignment: CDR1 MNHEY and CDR2 SVGAGI. The CDR3 has 15 amino acids. V lost 5 bases to trimming and J lost 4 bases, with 14 bases between them. The CDR3 sequence: CASSKQGRSTGELFF. The CDR3 DNA is TGTGCCAGCAGTAAACAGGGTCGGAGCACCGGGGAGCTGTTTTTT.

The gene calls are TRBV7-2 and TRBJ2-7; D remains unclear. Germline V gene lookup returns CDR1 SGHTA and CDR2 FQGNSA. Deletions cut 2 bases from V and 6 bases from J, with 23 bases between. The CDR3 covers 17 residues. The DNA of the CDR3 is TGTGCCAGCAGCTTAATAGGAAGTGGGCAGGCGATCTCCGAGCAGTACTTC. Encoded protein: CASSLIGSGQAISEQYF.

The chain joins TRBV4-1 to TRBJ1-4, with a weak D call TRBD1 (5 bases). Germline V gene lookup returns CDR1 MGHRA and CDR2 YSYEKL. This CDR3 region has 14 residues. V was clipped by 3 bases and J by 10 bases, with 15 bases between them. CDR3 nucleotide sequence: TGCGCCAGCAGCCAGGGGCGCTCTGGCGGAAAACTGTTTTTT. Translated, it gives CASSQGRSGGKLFF.

This rearrangement joins TRBV2 to TRBJ1-2; D gene uncertain. This CDR3 is built from 11 residues. CDR1 is SNHLY, CDR2 FYNNEI, per germline. V lost 3 bases to trimming and J lost 2 bases, with 1 base between them. CDR3 amino acids: CASSDNYGYTF. The CDR3 nucleotides read TGTGCCAGCAGTGACAACTATGGCTACACCTTC. Looking up the rest from reference TRBV2 and TRBJ1-2 gives the full variable domain: EPEVTQTPSHQVTQMGQEVILRCVPISNHLYFYWYRQILGQKVEFLVSFYNNEISEKSEIFDDQFSVERPDGSNFTLKIRSTKLEDSAMYFCASSDNYGYTFGSGTRLTVV.

V is TRBV5-1 and J is TRBJ2-5, with D unresolved. CDR3 length: 15 residues. Trimming removed 0 bases at V and 5 bases at J, with 14 bases between. The germline V gene encodes CDR1 SGHRS and CDR2 YFSETQ. CDR3 in DNA: TGCGCCAGCAGCTTGGATTCTACCCGTAAGGAGACCCAGTACTTC. It specifies CASSLDSTRKETQYF. The full variable domain, in which reference TRBV5-1 and TRBJ2-5 provide the parts outside the CDR3, is KAGVTQTPRYLIKTRGQQVTLSCSPISGHRSVSWYQQTPGQGLQFLFEYFSETQRNKGNFPGRFSGRQFSNSRSEMNVSTLELGDSALYLCASSLDSTRKETQYFGPGTRLLVL.

This clone was detected only once. The chain combines TRBV7-2 with TRBJ1-2; 7 nucleotides align to TRBD1. Germline trimming cut 1 base from V and 7 bases from J; bases unmatched to any gene: 6. Germline CDR1 reads SGHTA; CDR2 reads FQGNSA. The CDR3 covers 14 residues. CDR3 coding DNA: TGTGCCAGCAGCTTAGAGGGGGCGATCGGTGGCTACACCTTC. Translation: CASSLEGAIGGYTF. Looking up the rest from reference TRBV7-2 and TRBJ1-2 gives the full variable domain: GAGVSQSPSNKVTEKGKDVELRCDPISGHTALYWYRQSLGQGLEFLIYFQGNSAPDKSGLPSDRFSAERTGGSVSTLTIQRTQQEDSAVYLCASSLEGAIGGYTFGSGTRLTVV.

V gene TRBV15 combines with J gene TRBJ1-3; possible D gene TRBD1, 5 bases. Trimming took 5 bases from V and 2 from J, leaving 10 bases between them. Germline assignment: CDR1 LNHNV and CDR2 YYDKDF (reference sequence). This CDR3 comprises 14 residues. CDR3: CATSQGDTGNTIYF. The CDR3 region has the DNA TGTGCCACCAGCCAAGGGGATACTGGAAACACCATATATTTT.

This chain connects TRBV5-4 to TRBJ1-1, with D unclear. Germline lookup yields CDR1 SGHNT and CDR2 YYREEE (reference sequence). CDR3 size: 18 residues. V shed 0 bases and J shed 1 base, with 19 bases lying between them. CDR3 coding DNA: TGTGCCAGCAGCTTGGGGCCCAGGTTAGATCGATCGAACACTGAAGCTTTCTTT. As protein: CASSLGPRLDRSNTEAFF.